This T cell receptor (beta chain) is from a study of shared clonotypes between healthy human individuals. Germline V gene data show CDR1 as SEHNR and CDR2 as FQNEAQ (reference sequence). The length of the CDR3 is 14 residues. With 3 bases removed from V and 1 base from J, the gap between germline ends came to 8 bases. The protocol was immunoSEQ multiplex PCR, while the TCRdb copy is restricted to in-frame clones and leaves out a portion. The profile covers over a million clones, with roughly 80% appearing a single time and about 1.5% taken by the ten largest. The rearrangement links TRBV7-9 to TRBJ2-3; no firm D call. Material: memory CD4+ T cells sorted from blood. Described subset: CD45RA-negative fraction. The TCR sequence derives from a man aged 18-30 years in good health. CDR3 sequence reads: CASSFLSGTDTQYF. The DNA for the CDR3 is TGTGCCAGCAGCTTCCTTTCGGGCACAGATACGCAGTATTTT.